This T cell receptor (beta chain) was sequenced in a study of blood T cell repertoires in COVID-19. Study background: PBMCs, B-cell-depleted T cells, or T cells were the source of the cDNA or gDNA that made up the material.

In the original analysis: Researchers report that nucleated cell counts were estimated from reference gene primer amplification. Measured with immunoSEQ multiplex PCR; TCRdb has only the in-frame clones, and not every one. That table gives V, J and clone size, and the DNA gave D and trimming. The sample consists of 130,000 to 150,000 clones, approximately 84% of them appearing once. Per germline, CDR1 SGHRS and CDR2 YFSETQ. CDR3 length: 14 amino acids. Trimming took 1 base from V and 0 from J, leaving 7 bases between them. The source of this sequence is a human donor in a cohort sampled during active COVID-19. The sample was peripheral blood. This sequence joins TRBV5-1 and TRBJ1-1; D is uncertain. In DNA, the CDR3 is TGCGCCAGCAGCTTGACCCAGGTGAACACTGAAGCTTTCTTT. Protein product: CASSLTQVNTEAFF.